This T cell receptor (beta chain) was identified in a study of human T cells and chemical hapten exposure. On the study more broadly: Largely, small differences in pooled library volume made per-sample TCR yields vary.

CDR1 and CDR2 from the germline V gene are KGHDR and SFDVKD. The V gene lost 0 bases and the J gene lost 8 bases, with 16 bases spanning the gap. The CDR3 has 16 residues. TCRdb reprocessed the RACE reads with MiXCR, giving one entry per CDR3 protein. The table has about 110,000 distinct CDR3 sequences, approximately 10% seen once. The time point denotes: patch test 1, 2 weeks after DPC sensitization. The treatment: therapeutic diphenylcyclopropenone sensitization with weekly scalp DPC. The receptor comes from a woman in her 40s with alopecia areata. Some clones in this sample may be carry-over from other donors' samples. The chain employs TRBV24-1 and TRBJ2-1; D is unresolved. The sequencing here drew on whole blood, taken in connection with sensitization to the hapten diphenylcyclopropenone (DPC). The CDR3 DNA follows: TGTGCCACCAGTGATTTGTTGGGAAGGGATAACGATGAGCAGTTCTTC. Its translation is CATSDLLGRDNDEQFF.